One T cell receptor (beta chain) is described in this entry. Its antigen target is currently unknown. It has no much larger one-base neighbor in the sample; base qualities were not kept. The immunoSEQ Assay, a bias-controlled multiplex PCR, was used to amplify TCRbeta CDR3 regions from genomic DNA. The authors' analysis ran thus. The number of nucleated cells in each sample was estimated from the amplification of reference gene primers within the assay. Sequence reads were collapsed and filtered to measure the absolute abundance of every unique TCRbeta CDR3 rearrangement. Productive Simpson clonality was computed per sample as the square root of Simpson's diversity index over productive rearrangements. What TCRdb holds here is the immuneACCESS table cut down to in-frame rearrangements. Part of the clones is not present; checked against another copy, under half of the missing clones reflect an unresolved V gene, and the others are unexplained. The V and J calls and clone size were taken over from that table, and D and trimming were inferred from the DNA. Within this sample are 250,000 to 300,000 clones, with approximately 90% of them counted one time only. Together, the top ten hold approximately 2.4% of the sample.

Participants in the prospective study were enrolled through a virtual design, were aged roughly 18 to 100 years, and lived in under 25 United States geographic areas. To assign participants to cohorts, the prospective study relied on clinical history that participants themselves reported in a screening survey and a study questionnaire. Each participant in the prospective study had whole blood, serum and a nasopharyngeal or oropharyngeal swab collected by mobile phlebotomists. Prospective study participants could optionally give additional blood draws and questionnaires over an approximately 2-month period. Blood samples from the prospective study were shipped frozen or at room temperature prior to DNA extraction. This sample is drawn from a study of blood T cell repertoires in COVID-19 (dated by TCRdb to 2018 to 2021). For the wider study: Samples from collaborators originated in the United States, Italy and Spain and spanned both the acute and convalescent phases of COVID-19. Where HLA class I and class II types were available, the types were taken from metadata supplied by the sample provider, not from assay-based typing. The sample metadata nearly always contained a de-identified subject ID, COVID-19 status, age in years and sex. The dataset comprised deeply sampled blood TCRbeta repertoires from subjects exposed to, actively infected with, or recovered from COVID-19. The prospective study material was composed of cDNA or gDNA derived from T cells, B-cell-depleted T cells, or PBMCs. Samples came from the ongoing ImmuneRACE study (first 160 participants) plus 1,254 subjects from 6 global collaborators. The repertoires were released in a freely available public database intended as a resource for research on the immune response to SARS-CoV-2.

General findings and caveats noted by the study authors: Clinical and demographic metadata were provided uncurated, with the amount varying by source and participant.

From the germline V gene, CDR1 is SGHTA and CDR2 is FQGNSA. Inclusive of the bounding cysteine and phenylalanine, the CDR3 is 16 residues long. CDR3 DNA is the only sequence kept; it has 48 bases, read in frame from the first base. Clipping removes 1 base from V and 2 bases from J, with 5 as the unmatched junction base count. Specimen: PBMCs or T cells enriched from blood (not recorded which). The chain is encoded by TRBV7-2 joined to TRBJ2-3; a stretch of 8 junction bases matches TRBD2. This sequence was found in a woman in her 40s with acute COVID-19. CDR3 loop: CASSLGDGRATDTQYF. Read as DNA, the sequence is TGTGCCAGCAGCTTAGGAGACGGGAGGGCCACAGATACGCAGTATTTT. The variable domain in full, with residues beyond the CDR3 obtained from the reference TRBV7-2 and TRBJ2-3 genes, is GAGVSQSPSNKVTEKGKDVELRCDPISGHTALYWYRQSLGQGLEFLIYFQGNSAPDKSGLPSDRFSAERTGGSVSTLTIQRTQQEDSAVYLCASSLGDGRATDTQYFGPGTRLTVL.